The 5 T cell receptor beta chains reported below all come from one sample, sequenced in a study of blood T cell repertoires in COVID-19. TCRdb keeps only in-frame clones here, not all; method: immunoSEQ multiplex PCR. The sample yields about 190,000 clones, around four fifths seen once. The sequenced sample was peripheral blood. These receptor sequences come from a young man with active or convalescent COVID-19.

The genes are TRBV7-9 and TRBJ1-5; 9 bases fit TRBD1. The CDR3 contains 15 residues. CDR1 and CDR2 (germline): SEHNR, FQNEAQ (reference sequence). With 7 bases clipped from V and 4 bases from J, the junction kept 8 bases outside the gene matches. CDR3 residues: CASTLGDRENQPQHF. The CDR3 bases are TGTGCCAGCACCCTAGGGGACAGGGAAAATCAGCCCCAGCATTTT.

The genes are TRBV24-1 and TRBJ2-7, with 11 bases fitting TRBD1. This CDR3 has 15 residues. Germline values: CDR1 KGHDR, CDR2 SFDVKD. The trim removed 5 bases at V and 5 bases at J, leaving 7 bases unmatched. CDR3 loop: CATSASGTGGNEQYF. CDR3 DNA: TGTGCCACCAGTGCCTCCGGGACAGGGGGTAACGAGCAGTACTTC.

V is TRBV18 and J is TRBJ1-1; 10 bases align to TRBD1. CDR3 length: 14 amino acids. J was trimmed by 5 bases and V by 10 bases; bases with no gene match: 10. CDR1 and CDR2 from the germline V gene are KGHSH and LQKENI. CDR3: CATVPGQGNTEAFF. The DNA of the CDR3 is TGTGCCACCGTACCGGGACAGGGGAATACTGAAGCTTTCTTT.

The genes are TRBV19 and TRBJ1-2, with a possible D match to TRBD1 (5 bases). The CDR3 sequence is 13 residues long. V lost 1 base and J 3 bases, leaving 6 bases between the germline ends. Germline V lookup: CDR1 LNHDA, CDR2 SQIVND (reference sequence). The CDR3 region is CASSIGQHYGYTF. The CDR3 nucleotides are TGTGCCAGTAGTATAGGACAGCACTATGGCTACACCTTC.

The rearrangement joins TRBV19 to TRBJ1-6; D is undetermined. Germline V gives CDR1 LNHDA, CDR2 SQIVND (reference sequence). The CDR3 loop spans 15 amino acids. V shed 1 base and J shed 8 bases, with 12 bases lying between them. The CDR3 loop reads CASSIGHSSDSPLHF. The CDR3 DNA follows: TGTGCCAGTAGTATAGGGCACAGCTCCGATTCACCCCTCCACTTT.